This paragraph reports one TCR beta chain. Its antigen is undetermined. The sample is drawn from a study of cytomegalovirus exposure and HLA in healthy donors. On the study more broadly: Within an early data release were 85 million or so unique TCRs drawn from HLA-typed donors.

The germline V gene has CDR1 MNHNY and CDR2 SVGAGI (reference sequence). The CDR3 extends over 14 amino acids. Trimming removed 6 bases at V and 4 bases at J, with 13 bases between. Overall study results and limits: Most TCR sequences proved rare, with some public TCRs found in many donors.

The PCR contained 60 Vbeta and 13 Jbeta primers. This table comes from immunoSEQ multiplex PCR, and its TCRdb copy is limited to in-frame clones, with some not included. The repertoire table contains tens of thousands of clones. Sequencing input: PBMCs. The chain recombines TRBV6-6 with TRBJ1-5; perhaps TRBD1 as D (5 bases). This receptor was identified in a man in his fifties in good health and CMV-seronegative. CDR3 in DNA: TGTGCCAGCAGCCGAAAGGACACTAATCAGCCCCAGCATTTT. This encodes CASSRKDTNQPQHF.